This TCR beta chain was recovered during a study of T cell changes during pregnancy in multiple sclerosis. The CDR3 runs 16 residues. Germline CDR1 reads SEHNR; CDR2 reads FQNEAQ (reference sequence). The V end was cut by 5 bases, the J end by 5 bases, with 21 bases between. This clone was counted only a few times. Method: immunoSEQ multiplex PCR; TCRdb's copy keeps in-frame clones and lacks some. This sample yields 90,000 to 120,000 clones, of which approximately 90% are seen a single time; 0.78% belongs to the top ten. The material was peripheral blood, obtained in the third trimester of pregnancy. The chain uses TRBV7-9 and TRBJ1-1; TRBD1 is a possible D gene (6 bases). The source of this sequence is a female donor in good health, enrolled as a control in a pregnancy study. The CDR3 is CASSQVDRSRGTEAFF. CDR3 DNA sequence: TGTGCCAGCAGCCAGGTAGACAGGTCCCGAGGGACTGAAGCTTTCTTT. The full variable domain, completed using reference TRBV7-9 and TRBJ1-1, is DTGVSQNPRHKITKRGQNVTFRCDPISEHNRLYWYRQTLGQGPEFLTYFQNEAQLEKSRLLSDRFSAERPKGSFSTLEIQRTEQGDSAMYLCASSQVDRSRGTEAFFGQGTRLTVV.